Described below is a single T cell receptor beta chain sequence and its context. There is no known antigen for this receptor. No quality values exist for individual bases; no much larger clone is one base distant. This sample stems from a study of CD8 T cells in Susac syndrome (dated by TCRdb to the late 2010s). For the study in its entirety: Whether CD8+ T cell activation and differentiation in Susac syndrome was antigen driven was tested using repertoire sequencing. The investigation overall reported the following: The number of individuals in the TCR sequencing and HLA analysis was recognized as being relatively small.

Peripheral blood CD8+ and CD4+ T cells from healthy donors, Susac syndrome patients and multiple sclerosis patients were profiled using high-throughput TCR beta sequencing. The multiple sclerosis controls were treatment-naive patients whose relapsing-remitting disease, either stable or active, fulfilled the revised McDonald criteria. Bulk CD8+ and CD4+ T cells were purified by magnetic negative isolation, while CD8+ TEMRA cells were enriched using FACS. Blood was collected in EDTA tubes and processed within 24 hours, with PBMCs isolated through density gradient centrifugation. PBMCs intended for TCR sequencing were frozen in liquid nitrogen and were later thawed in a 37 degrees C water bath. The sorted or isolated CD4+, CD8+ and CD8+ TEMRA cells reached a purity of at least 90%. RNA was extracted with the RNeasy kit and about 0.5 to 1 ug was reverse transcribed using random hexamers. The immunoSEQ multiplex PCR assay, which covers 54 Vbeta and 13 Jbeta segments, was used to amplify TCR beta CDR3 regions. Bias from PCR amplification was corrected by using a synthetic template baseline for primer optimization and for computational correction. In the original analysis: Only productive sequences were kept, with reads annotated to V, D and J genes according to IMGT and analyzed in immunoSEQ Analyzer. Clonality was computed as one minus Shannon entropy normalized by log2 of the number of productive unique sequences. For each patient and control, public and private clones were evaluated among the 100 most prevalent clones. Clones were defined as Susac-specific when absent from the healthy and MS cohorts, from about 970 published viral clones and from other ImmuneACCESS disease sequences. The raw public reads went through TCRdb reprocessing: fastp at Q25, MiXCR clone calling, in-frame beta chains kept. Identical CDR3 proteins give one entry, which carries the most common genes and DNA. V and J calls and clone size were set by TCRdb, not the authors. The sample table shows 150,000 to 200,000 distinct CDR3 sequences, and around 94% are seen once. The top ten clones comprise about 0.1% of the sample.

V sheds 3 bases and J sheds 6 bases, leaving 8 bases between their ends. Based on the germline V gene, the CDR1 and CDR2 sequences are SGHRS and YFSETQ. Including the terminal cysteine and phenylalanine, the CDR3 comprises 12 residues. Only the CDR3 DNA stays, 36 bases, in frame from base 1. The chain is made from TRBV5-1 and TRBJ2-3, with a tentative D call of TRBD1 or TRBD2, each matching 5 bases. The specimen was CD4+ T cells from PBMCs. This receptor was identified in a human donor with multiple sclerosis. CDR3 sequence: CASSSWGDTQYF. The nucleotides are TGCGCCAGCAGCTCCTGGGGGGATACGCAGTATTTT.